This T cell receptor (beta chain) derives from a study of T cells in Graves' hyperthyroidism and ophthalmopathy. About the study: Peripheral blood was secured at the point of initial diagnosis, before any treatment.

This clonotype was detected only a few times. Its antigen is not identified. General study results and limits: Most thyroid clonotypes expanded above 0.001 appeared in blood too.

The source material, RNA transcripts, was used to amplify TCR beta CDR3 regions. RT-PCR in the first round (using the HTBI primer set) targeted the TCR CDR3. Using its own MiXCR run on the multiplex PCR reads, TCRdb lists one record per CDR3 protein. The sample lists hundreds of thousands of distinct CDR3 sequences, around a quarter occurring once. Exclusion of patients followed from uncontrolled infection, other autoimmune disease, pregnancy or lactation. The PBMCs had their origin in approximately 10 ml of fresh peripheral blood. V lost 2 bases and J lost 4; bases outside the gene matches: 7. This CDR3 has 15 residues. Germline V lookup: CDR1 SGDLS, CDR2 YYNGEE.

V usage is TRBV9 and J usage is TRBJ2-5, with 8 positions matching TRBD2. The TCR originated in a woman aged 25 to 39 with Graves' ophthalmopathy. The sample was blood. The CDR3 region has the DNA TGTGCCAGCAGCGTCGCGGGAGGAGTGTCAGAGACCCAGTACTTC. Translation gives CASSVAGGVSETQYF. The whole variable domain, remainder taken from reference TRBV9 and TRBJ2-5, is DSGVTQTPKHLITATGQRVTLRCSPRSGDLSVYWYQQSLDQGLQFLIQYYNGEERAKGNILERFSAQQFPDLHSELNLSSLELGDSALYFCASSVAGGVSETQYFGPGTRLLVL.